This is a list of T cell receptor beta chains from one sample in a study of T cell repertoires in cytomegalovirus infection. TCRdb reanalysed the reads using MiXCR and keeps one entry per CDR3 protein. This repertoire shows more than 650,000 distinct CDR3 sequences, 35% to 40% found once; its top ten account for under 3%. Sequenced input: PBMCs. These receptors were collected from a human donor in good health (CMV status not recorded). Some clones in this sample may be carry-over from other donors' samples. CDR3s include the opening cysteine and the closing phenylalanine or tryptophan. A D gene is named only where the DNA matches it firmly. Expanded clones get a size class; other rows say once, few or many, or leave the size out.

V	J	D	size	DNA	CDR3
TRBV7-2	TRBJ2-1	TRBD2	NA	TGTGCCAGCAGCTTAGCGATTACCGGGAGGGGAGGGAATGAGCAGTTCTTC	CASSLAITGRGGNEQFF
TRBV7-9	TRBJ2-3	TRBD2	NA	TGTGCCAGCAGCGCGGGACTAGTAATCGCAGATACGCAGTATTTT	CASSAGLVIADTQYF
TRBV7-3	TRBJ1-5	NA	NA	TGTGCCAGCAGCCTGGGGGGGGGGAATCAGCCCCAGCCTTTT	CASSLGGGNQPQPF
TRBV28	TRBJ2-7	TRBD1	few	TGTGCCAGCAGTTTAGGCAGGGGGATATCCTACGAGCAGTACTTC	CASSLGRGISYEQYF
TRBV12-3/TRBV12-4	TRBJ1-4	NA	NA	TGTGCCAGCACCCATATAAGAGGGGGAGGTTATAATGAAAAACTGTTTTTT	CASTHIRGGGYNEKLFF
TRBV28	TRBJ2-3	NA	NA	TGTGCCAGCAGACTGGGTCGAGGGGCAGATACGCAGTATTTT	CASRLGRGADTQYF
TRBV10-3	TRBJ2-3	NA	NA	TGTGCCACTTGCTTAACAGATACGCAGTATTTT	CATCLTDTQYF
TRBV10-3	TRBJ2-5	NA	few	TGTGCCATCAGTGAGTCGACTACCCAAGAGACCCAGTACTTC	CAISESTTQETQYF
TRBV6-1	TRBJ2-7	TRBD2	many	TGTGCCAGCAGCTCGAGCGGGACGAGCTCCTACGAGCAGTACTTC	CASSSSGTSSYEQYF
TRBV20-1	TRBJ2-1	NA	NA	TGCAGTGCTAGATACGGTCAGATCGACAATGAGCAGTTCTTC	CSARYGQIDNEQFF
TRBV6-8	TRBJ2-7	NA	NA	TGTGCCAGCAGTAGCCCAGAGGGCCACGAGCAGTACTTC	CASSSPEGHEQYF
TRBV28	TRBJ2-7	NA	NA	TGTGCCAGCAGTTTCGCCACAGGACCCTACGAGCAGTACTTC	CASSFATGPYEQYF
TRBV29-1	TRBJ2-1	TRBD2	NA	TGCAGCGTTGAGCCTAGCGGGAGGGCCTCTAATGAGCAGTTCTTC	CSVEPSGRASNEQFF
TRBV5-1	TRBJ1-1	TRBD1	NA	TGCGCCAGCAGCGCCCCACAGGGGGTGGGCGCTGAAGCTTTCTTT	CASSAPQGVGAEAFF
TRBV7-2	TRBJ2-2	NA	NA	TGTGCCAGCAGCTTAGCGCCGGGTAACACCGGGGAGCTGTTTTGG	CASSLAPGNTGELFW
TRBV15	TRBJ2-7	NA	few	TGTGCCACCAGCAGAGACGAGGGGCCCGAGCAGTACTTC	CATSRDEGPEQYF
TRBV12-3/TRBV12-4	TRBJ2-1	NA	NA	TGTGCCAGCAGACGAAATTTAAGGTCTTTTTTTGGGGGCCCCTACGCCGATGAGCAGTTCTTC	CASRRNLRSFFGGPYADEQFF
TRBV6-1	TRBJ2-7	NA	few	TGTGCCAGCAGTGAAGCGCTCGGGGTGGGTAGTTACGAGCAGTACTTC	CASSEALGVGSYEQYF
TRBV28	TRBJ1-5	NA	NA	TGTGCCAGCAGTTTGGTGGGGACTAAGGGTCAGCCCCAGCATTTT	CASSLVGTKGQPQHF
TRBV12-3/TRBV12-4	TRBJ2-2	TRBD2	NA	TGTGCCAGCAGCTTCCACCGACTAGCGGGATGGGGGTACACCGGGGAGCTGTTTTTT	CASSFHRLAGWGYTGELFF
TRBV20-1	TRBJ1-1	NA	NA	TGCAGTGCGGCATCCGAGGATCGCGAGGTCGGAGCCCCTGAAGCTTTCTTT	CSAASEDREVGAPEAFF
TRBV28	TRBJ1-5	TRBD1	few	TGTGCCAGCAGTTCACAGGGGTCCCGCCAGCCCCAGCATTTT	CASSSQGSRQPQHF
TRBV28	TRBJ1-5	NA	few	TGTGCCTGCCAGAAGAGCAATCAGCCCCAGCATTTT	CACQKSNQPQHF
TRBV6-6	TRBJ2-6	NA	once	TGTGCCAGCAGAAGGGGAACTGGGGCCAACGTCCTGACTTTC	CASRRGTGANVLTF
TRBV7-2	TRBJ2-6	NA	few	TGTGCCAGCAGCACTCAACCTAGCACTGGGGCCAACGTCCTGACTTTC	CASSTQPSTGANVLTF
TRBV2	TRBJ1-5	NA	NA	TGTGCCAGCAGTGAAATACCATGGGGGGCTCTAAATCAGCCCCAGCATTTT	CASSEIPWGALNQPQHF
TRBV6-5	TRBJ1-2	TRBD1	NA	TGTGCCAGCAGCCATCGGGACAGCAGCTATGGCTACACCTTC	CASSHRDSSYGYTF
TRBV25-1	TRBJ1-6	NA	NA	TGTGCCAGCAAGATAGCGGTGGGGGATTCACCCCTCCACTTT	CASKIAVGDSPLHF
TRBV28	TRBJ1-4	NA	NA	TGTGCCACCTATGTTTGGGGAGGCCCTAATGAAAAACTGTTTTTT	CATYVWGGPNEKLFF
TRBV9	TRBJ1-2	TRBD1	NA	TGTGCCAGCAGCGTAGACCCGGGACAGGGCCTTTATGGCTACACCTTC	CASSVDPGQGLYGYTF
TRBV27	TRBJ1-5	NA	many	TGTGCCAGCGGGGGGGCACCCAATCAGCCCCAGCATTTT	CASGGAPNQPQHF
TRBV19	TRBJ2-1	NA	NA	TGTGCCAGTACCAGGGTGTCTGGAACTCAGCAGTTCTTC	CASTRVSGTQQFF
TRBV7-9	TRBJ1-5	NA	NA	TGTGCCAGCAGCTTATCGGTGGATCAGCCCCATCCTTTT	CASSLSVDQPHPF
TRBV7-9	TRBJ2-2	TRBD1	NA	TGTGCCAGCAGCCGACAGGGCTCGAACACCGGGGAGCTGTTTTTT	CASSRQGSNTGELFF
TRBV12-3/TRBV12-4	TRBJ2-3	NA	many	TGTGCCAGCAGCCCAGGGGGGGATACGCAGTATTTT	CASSPGGDTQYF
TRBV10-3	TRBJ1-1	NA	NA	TGTGCCATCAGTGAGCTCAGGAATACACAACTGAACACTGAAGCTTTCTTT	CAISELRNTQLNTEAFF
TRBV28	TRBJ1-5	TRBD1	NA	TGTGCCAGCAGCCGCAACACAGGGGCCGTCACCTATAGCAATCAGCCCCAGCATTTT	CASSRNTGAVTYSNQPQHF
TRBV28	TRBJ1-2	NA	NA	TGTGCCAGCAGACACAGAGAGGACCGCGGCTACACCTTC	CASRHREDRGYTF
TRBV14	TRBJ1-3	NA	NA	TGTGCCAGCAGCCAAGAAGGGGCACGGCGATATGGAAACACCATATATTTT	CASSQEGARRYGNTIYF
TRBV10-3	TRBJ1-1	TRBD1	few	TGTGCCATCAGTGGGTTGGACAGGGGGCTCAACACTGAAGCTTTCTTT	CAISGLDRGLNTEAFF
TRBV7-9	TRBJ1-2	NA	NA	TGTGCCAGCAGCCCTCCGATGGCGGGTACTTCTGATGGCTACACCTTC	CASSPPMAGTSDGYTF
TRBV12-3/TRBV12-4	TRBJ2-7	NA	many	TGTGCCAGCAGTTTAGGGGGCAGTTACGCCTACGAGCAGTACTTC	CASSLGGSYAYEQYF
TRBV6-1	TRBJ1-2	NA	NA	TGTGCCAGCAGTGGGACGGCTTATTCCTATGGCTACACCTTC	CASSGTAYSYGYTF
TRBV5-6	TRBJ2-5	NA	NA	TGTGCCAGCAGCTTGTCAGGGGCGCGGGAGACCCAGTACTTC	CASSLSGARETQYF
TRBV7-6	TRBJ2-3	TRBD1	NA	TGTGCCAGCAGCTTAATGGGCCAAAGGGGGCGCACAGATACGCAGTATTTT	CASSLMGQRGRTDTQYF
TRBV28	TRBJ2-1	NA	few	TGTGCCAGCATTGAGCTAAGGGGAAATGAGCAGTTCTTC	CASIELRGNEQFF
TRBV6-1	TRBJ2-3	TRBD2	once	TGTGCCAGCAGTTCTACTAGCGGGGCTTTCCCCACAGATACGCAGTATTTT	CASSSTSGAFPTDTQYF